These 21 T cell receptor beta chains share one sample of origin, sequenced in a study of early T cells in non-severe SARS-CoV-2 infection. TCRdb processed the 5' RACE reads anew with MiXCR; each CDR3 protein has one entry. The repertoire includes over 25,000 distinct CDR3 sequences, around 5.4% of them detected once, and roughly 0.88% sits in the top ten. Material for sequencing was whole blood. The receptor source for this set is an adult who was a healthcare worker with PCR-confirmed SARS-CoV-2 infection or an uninfected control (not recorded which).

This chain joins TRBV29-1 and TRBJ2-5; D is perhaps TRBD1 (6 bases). In germline, CDR1 is SQVTM, CDR2 ANQGSEA. CDR3 size: 12 residues. The V end was cut by 5 bases, the J end by 5 bases, with 12 bases between. Here the CDR3 DNA reads TGCAGCGTTCATACAGGGCAGGAGACCCAGTACTTC. Translation: CSVHTGQETQYF.

This clonotype was detected ten times or more. The CDR3 loop reads CASSSWGEKLFF. CDR3 sequence (DNA): TGTGCCAGCAGCTCCTGGGGGGAAAAACTGTTTTTT. The chain uses TRBV7-2 and TRBJ1-4; D possibly corresponds to TRBD1 (5 bases). CDR1 and CDR2 from the germline V gene are SGHTA and FQGNSA. V lost 4 bases and J 8 bases, leaving 8 bases between the germline ends. The CDR3 consists of 12 residues.

This clonotype was counted at least ten times. The chain carries TRBV29-1 and TRBJ2-7; 8 bases are shared with TRBD1. The germline gives CDR1 SQVTM, CDR2 ANQGSEA. The J segment lost 1 base and the V segment lost 5 bases, leaving 4 bases of the junction unmatched. The CDR3 has 13 amino acids. This chain's CDR3 is CSVRDRLSYEQYF. The CDR3 bases are TGCAGCGTTAGGGACAGGTTATCCTACGAGCAGTACTTC.

V gene TRBV9 combines with J gene TRBJ2-1; 8 positions match TRBD2. The CDR3 runs to 14 residues. Germline CDR1 and CDR2: SGDLS and YYNGEE. V lost 0 bases and J lost 9; bases outside the gene matches: 5. CDR3 nucleotides: TGTGCCAGCAGCGTAGGGGGACTAGGGGCTGAGCAGTTCTTC. Amino acid sequence: CASSVGGLGAEQFF.

This clonotype was counted many times. This chain links TRBV6-2 or TRBV6-3 with TRBJ2-7; 9 bases map to TRBD1. Germline V lookup: CDR1 MNHEY, CDR2 SVGEGT. This CDR3 contains 14 residues. The J segment lost 3 bases and the V segment lost 7 bases, leaving 7 bases of the junction unmatched. CDR3 protein: CASNHRGRIYEQYF. The CDR3 DNA reads TGTGCCAGCAATCACAGGGGGCGAATCTACGAGCAGTACTTC.

J is TRBJ2-1 and V is TRBV24-1, with 11 bases that match TRBD1. CDR3 length: 16 residues. The germline V gene encodes CDR1 KGHDR and CDR2 SFDVKD. V gave up 4 bases and J gave up 4 bases; unmatched junction bases: 5. The CDR3 bases are TGTGCCACCAGTGACCCCGGGACAGGGGGTTACAATGAGCAGTTCTTC. This codes for CATSDPGTGGYNEQFF.

The chain carries TRBV6-5 and TRBJ2-3; 7 nucleotides agree with TRBD2. Trimming at V came to 6 bases and at J to 3 bases, leaving 9 bases not matched to a gene. The CDR3 is made up of 15 amino acids. Germline V CDR1 and CDR2: MNHEY, SVGAGI. CDR3 coding DNA: TGTGCCAGCAGGAGAGCGGGGCTGAGGACAGATACGCAGTATTTT. It codes for CASRRAGLRTDTQYF.

This clonotype has ten or more counts. The chain couples TRBV7-8 to TRBJ2-7; TRBD1 agrees at 7 bases. The CDR3 sequence is 15 residues long. Germline V gene sequence: CDR1 SGHVS, CDR2 FQNEAQ. J was trimmed by 2 bases and V by 3 bases; bases with no gene match: 7. This chain's CDR3 is CASSLTGTATYEQYF. CDR3 sequence (DNA): TGTGCCAGCAGCTTGACCGGGACAGCAACCTACGAGCAGTACTTC.

Many counts were recorded for this clonotype. DNA for the CDR3: TGTGCCAGCAGCCACATTACTAGCGGATCTTGGGGCACAGATACGCAGTATTTT. It encodes CASSHITSGSWGTDTQYF. This chain uses TRBV7-2 with TRBJ2-3; TRBD2 matches 8 bases. Trimming took 5 bases from V and 1 from J; bases not matched to a gene: 14. The germline V gene has CDR1 SGHTA and CDR2 FQGNSA. CDR3 length equals 18 residues.

This clonotype appeared many times. This CDR3 is CASSGKEGNTEAFF. The CDR3, as DNA: TGTGCCAGCAGCGGCAAAGAGGGAAACACTGAAGCTTTCTTT. The chain uses TRBV7-9 and TRBJ1-1, with unresolved D. The CDR3 consists of 14 residues. V was cut by 5 bases and J by 2 bases, with 12 bases left in between. The germline V gene has CDR1 SEHNR and CDR2 FQNEAQ (reference sequence). Full variable domain (missing parts from reference TRBV7-9 and TRBJ1-1): DTGVSQNPRHKITKRGQNVTFRCDPISEHNRLYWYRQTLGQGPEFLTYFQNEAQLEKSRLLSDRFSAERPKGSFSTLEIQRTEQGDSAMYLCASSGKEGNTEAFFGQGTRLTVV.

This clonotype was detected ten times or more. The chain employs TRBV11-2 and TRBJ2-7; no reliable D call. Trimming shortened V by 3 bases and J by 3 bases, and 9 bases separated the two germline ends. The length of the CDR3 is 13 residues. Germline assignment: CDR1 SGHAT and CDR2 FQNNGV. The CDR3 is CASSFGRRYEQYF. The CDR3 DNA follows: TGTGCCAGCAGCTTCGGGCGGCGCTACGAGCAGTACTTC.

This clonotype was observed many times. The chain joins TRBV6-2 or TRBV6-3 to TRBJ1-2; D is undetermined. Trimming stripped 8 bases from V and 3 bases from J, with 4 bases between. Germline assignment: CDR1 MNHEY and CDR2 SVGEGT. CDR3 length: 10 amino acids. In DNA, the CDR3 is TGTGCCAGCTTTTACTATGGCTACACCTTC. Protein: CASFYYGYTF.

This clonotype was detected many times. The CDR3 is CASSSWMGKADYEQYF. CDR3 coding DNA: TGTGCCAGCAGCTCCTGGATGGGGAAGGCGGACTACGAGCAGTACTTC. V and J are TRBV5-6 and TRBJ2-7; no reliable D call. The length of the CDR3 is 16 residues. Germline V gives CDR1 SGHDT, CDR2 YYEEEE. Trimming left V 3 bases short and J 3 bases short, with 19 bases between.

This clonotype is labeled medium-sized (0.01 to 0.1%). The V gene is TRBV19, the J gene TRBJ2-1, with D perhaps TRBD1 (6 bases). The CDR3 runs to 15 residues. V was cut by 1 base and J by 8 bases, with 15 bases left in between. Germline V CDR1 and CDR2: LNHDA, SQIVND (reference sequence). The CDR3 is CASSIVFRGSDEQFF. In DNA form, the CDR3 reads TGTGCCAGTAGTATAGTATTCAGGGGTTCGGATGAGCAGTTCTTC.

This clonotype was observed at least ten times. This chain uses TRBV5-1 with TRBJ2-7; D may be TRBD1 (6 bases). Germline CDR1 and CDR2: SGHRS and YFSETQ. The V end lost 4 bases, the J end lost 6 bases, and 14 bases lay between the germline ends. The CDR3 loop spans 13 amino acids. CDR3 in DNA: TGCGCCAGCAGCCGACAGGACTTAGGCGAGCAGTACTTC. It is translated as CASSRQDLGEQYF. The variable domain in full, completed from reference TRBV5-1 and TRBJ2-7, reads KAGVTQTPRYLIKTRGQQVTLSCSPISGHRSVSWYQQTPGQGLQFLFEYFSETQRNKGNFPGRFSGRQFSNSRSEMNVSTLELGDSALYLCASSRQDLGEQYFGPGTRLTVT.

The genes are TRBV7-9 and TRBJ2-3; D call uncertain. The V end was cut by 5 bases, the J end by 3 bases, with 21 bases between. The CDR3 extends over 17 amino acids. The V gene's germline CDR1 is SEHNR and CDR2 FQNEAQ (reference sequence). This chain's CDR3 is CASSPVMAALKTDTQYF. CDR3 in DNA: TGTGCCAGCAGCCCGGTGATGGCGGCTCTGAAGACAGATACGCAGTATTTT.

The sample holds many counts of this clonotype. V usage is TRBV27 and J usage is TRBJ2-1; D uncertain. The V end lost 5 bases, the J end lost 4 bases, and 9 bases lay between the germline ends. The CDR3 extends over 13 amino acids. Germline CDR1 is MNHEY and CDR2 is SMNVEV (reference sequence). CDR3 DNA: TGTGCCAGCAGTCCCGGACCGTACAATGAGCAGTTCTTC. Translated: CASSPGPYNEQFF.

This clonotype showed up just once. A read error may explain this, as a much larger clone is one base away. The chain joins TRBV7-9 to TRBJ2-4, with 7 bases identical to TRBD2. The germline V gene has CDR1 SEHNR and CDR2 FQNEAQ (reference sequence). The CDR3 sequence is 16 residues long. With 5 bases clipped from V and 5 bases from J, the junction kept 12 bases outside the gene matches. CDR3 DNA sequence: TGTGCCAGCAGCCCACAGCGGACTAGTGACGAAAACATTCAGTACTTC. Translating gives CASSPQRTSDENIQYF.

The V and J genes are TRBV12-3 or TRBV12-4 and TRBJ1-2; D is uncertain. The CDR3 has 13 residues. V was clipped by 6 bases and J by 8 bases, with 16 bases between them. CDR3 sequence reads: CASSLQTRWGYTF. The CDR3 bases are TGTGCCAGCAGCCTCCAGACGCGCTGGGGCTACACCTTC.

The CDR3 sequence: CASSRGQELKQYF. CDR3 in DNA: TGTGCCAGCAGCCGGGGACAGGAGCTTAAGCAGTACTTC. The chain has TRBV6-5 and TRBJ2-7, with 8 positions matching TRBD1. The CDR3 is 13 amino acids. Germline values: CDR1 MNHEY, CDR2 SVGAGI. V lost 6 bases, J lost 8 bases, and 9 bases stayed unmatched.

This clonotype showed up many times. The rearrangement joins TRBV10-3 to TRBJ1-1; TRBD1 aligns across 7 bases. V was clipped by 0 bases and J by 1 base; unmatched bases: 5. Germline CDR1 reads ENHRY; CDR2 reads SYGVKD. CDR3 length: 16 residues. The CDR3 sequence: CAISESEGAGNTEAFF. CDR3 DNA: TGTGCCATCAGTGAGTCCGAGGGGGCGGGGAACACTGAAGCTTTCTTT.